The 28 T cell receptor beta chains in this list originate from one sample, sequenced in a study of read filtering for tumor transcriptome and immune sequencing. The library was built from about 0.4 ug RNA with molecular barcoded adaptors for alpha/delta and beta/gamma chains. TCRdb redid the calling of the reads with MiXCR, one entry per CDR3 protein. The table records tens of thousands of distinct CDR3 sequences, 13% to 15% of them present only once. The sequenced sample was a population of CD138-negative cells sorted from bone marrow. The receptors were sampled from a donor at least 40 years old with multiple myeloma.

Worth noting for this clonotype: A read error likely explains this, since a far larger clone differs by one base. This chain uses TRBV7-3 with TRBJ1-6, with unresolved D. CDR3 length: 15 residues. Germline CDR1 SGHTA, CDR2 FQGTGA. CDR3 coding DNA: TGTGCCAGCAGCTTAAGCCGGTTGGGGAGCACTGAAGCTCTCTTT. Its translation: CASSLSRLGSTEALF.

This clonotype appeared many times. This rearrangement joins TRBV28 to TRBJ2-1; TRBD1 is a possible D gene (5 bases). Germline V gives CDR1 MDHEN, CDR2 SYDVKM. Deletions cut 2 bases from V and 0 bases from J, with 11 bases between. The CDR3 contains 16 residues. CDR3 DNA sequence: TGTGCCAGCAGTTTAGTAGGGGTAAGCTCCTACAATGAGCAGTTCTTC. Translated, it gives CASSLVGVSSYNEQFF.

The chain uses TRBV10-3 and TRBJ2-7, with TRBD1 matching over 11 bases. V was clipped by 5 bases and J by 5 bases; unmatched bases: 8. CDR3 size: 15 residues. The V gene's germline CDR1 is ENHRY and CDR2 SYGVKD. CDR3 DNA sequence: TGTGCCATCAGTCCCGGGACAGGGGGGAGACACGAGCAGTACTTC. It is translated as CAISPGTGGRHEQYF.

In this sample, this clonotype turned up many times. Its ends do not fully match the called genes, so a read error is possible. The chain combines TRBV7-3 with TRBJ2-7; D possibly corresponds to TRBD1 (5 bases). In germline, CDR1 is SGHTA, CDR2 FQGTGA. This CDR3 has 17 residues. CDR3 residues: CASSLIVFRAPSYEQYF. DNA of the CDR3: TGTGCCAGTAGCTTAATCGTATTCAGGGCACCCTCCTACGAGCAGTACTTC.

A remark on this clonotype: Since the CDR3 does not end with the conserved phenylalanine or tryptophan, this likely comes from a read error. The chain is built from TRBV6-1 and TRBJ2-7; no firm D call. Germline assignment: CDR1 MNHNS and CDR2 SASEGT. Trimming shortened V by 1 base and J by 0 bases, and 7 bases separated the two germline ends. This CDR3 is 14 amino acids long. CDR3 DNA: TGTGCCAGCAGTGAAGGCGCTAGCTCCTACGAGCAGTACTCC. Protein: CASSEGASSYEQYS.

This clonotype has a count of ten or more. The chain recombines TRBV9 with TRBJ2-5, with 16 positions matching TRBD2. V lost 2 bases to trimming and J lost 5 bases; unmatched junction nucleotides: 3. The CDR3 is 16 residues long. The V gene's germline CDR1 is SGDLS and CDR2 YYNGEE. CDR3 sequence reads: CASSVGLAGGLETQYF. For the CDR3, the DNA is TGTGCCAGCAGCGTGGGACTAGCGGGAGGGTTGGAGACCCAGTACTTC.

There are a few counts of this clonotype. The chain is built from TRBV5-1 and TRBJ1-1; D gene uncertain. Germline-derived CDR1 and CDR2 are SGHRS and YFSETQ. This CDR3 has 13 amino acids. With 1 base removed from V and 4 bases from J, the gap between germline ends came to 8 bases. The CDR3 spells CASSLQEGTEAFF. In nucleotides, the CDR3 is TGCGCCAGCAGCTTGCAGGAGGGCACTGAAGCTTTCTTT.

This clonotype was counted many times. The V and J genes are TRBV5-6 and TRBJ2-2; D gene ambiguous. In germline, CDR1 is SGHDT, CDR2 YYEEEE. This CDR3 has 13 amino acids. V dropped 1 base and J dropped 6 bases, with 7 bases sitting between them. In DNA form, the CDR3 reads TGTGCCAGCAGCTTGAGTGGGGCCGGGGAGCTGTTTTTT. Translating it yields CASSLSGAGELFF.

This clonotype was seen at least ten times. The chain recombines TRBV5-1 with TRBJ2-1, with D possibly TRBD2 on 5 matching bases. This CDR3 region has 15 residues. The V end was cut by 0 bases, the J end by 7 bases, with 14 bases between. Germline-derived CDR1 and CDR2 are SGHRS and YFSETQ. Here the CDR3 reads CASSLDSVPWNEQFF. CDR3 DNA: TGCGCCAGCAGCTTGGATAGCGTCCCTTGGAATGAGCAGTTCTTC.

This clonotype was detected many times. The rearrangement links TRBV18 to TRBJ2-7; 7 nucleotides line up with TRBD1. With V trimmed by 5 bases and J by 6 bases, 13 bases remained unmatched. The CDR3 spans 15 residues. The germline gives CDR1 KGHSH, CDR2 LQKENI. The CDR3 loop reads CASSSSTGMVVEQYF. CDR3 sequence (DNA): TGTGCCAGCTCATCTTCGACAGGGATGGTGGTCGAGCAGTACTTC.

This clonotype was detected many times. CDR3: CASSQDLAGATYNEQFF. The CDR3 region has the DNA TGTGCCAGCAGCCAAGATCTAGCGGGCGCAACCTACAATGAGCAGTTCTTC. The chain recombines TRBV3-1 with TRBJ2-1; TRBD2 matches at 8 bases. The CDR3 runs 17 residues. Germline loops: CDR1 LGHDT, CDR2 YNNKEL (reference sequence). V lost 0 bases to trimming and J lost 2 bases; unmatched junction nucleotides: 6.

This clonotype showed up many times. The V and J genes are TRBV28 and TRBJ1-4; 9 bases are a match to TRBD1. The CDR3 loop spans 16 amino acids. The junction had 13 bases not matched to a gene; V was cut back by 6 bases and J by 8 bases. Per germline, CDR1 MDHEN and CDR2 SYDVKM. The CDR3, as DNA: TGTGCCAGCAGCAAAAGAACCGGGACAGGGATCGAAAAACTGTTTTTT. It translates to CASSKRTGTGIEKLFF.

This clonotype was detected many times. V and J are TRBV15 and TRBJ1-1; possibly TRBD1 for D (6 bases). Germline-derived CDR1 and CDR2 are LNHNV and YYDKDF (reference sequence). This CDR3 spans 14 amino acids. V gave up 3 bases and J gave up 1 base, with 9 bases separating them. As DNA, the CDR3 is TGTGCCACCAGCAGTATACAGGGGAACACTGAAGCTTTCTTT. Its protein is CATSSIQGNTEAFF.

In this sample, this clonotype turned up many times. The V call is TRBV27, the J call TRBJ2-1; D gene unclear. This CDR3 region has 16 residues. Deletions cut 7 bases from V and 8 bases from J, with 24 bases between. Germline V gives CDR1 MNHEY, CDR2 SMNVEV (reference sequence). CDR3 protein: CASKHSVYPTMDEQFF. The CDR3 DNA sequence: TGTGCCAGCAAGCACTCGGTCTACCCGACAATGGATGAGCAGTTCTTC.

This chain connects TRBV6-6 to TRBJ2-1; 14 bases align to TRBD2. CDR3 length: 16 residues. Germline V gives CDR1 MNHNY, CDR2 SVGAGI (reference sequence). Trimming removed 6 bases from V and 6 bases from J; junction bases left unmatched: 7. CDR3 amino acids: CASRQGLAGDGNEQFF. In DNA, the CDR3 is TGTGCCAGCAGACAGGGACTAGCGGGAGATGGCAATGAGCAGTTCTTC.

At least ten counts were recorded for this clonotype. V is TRBV29-1 and J is TRBJ1-2; D gene uncertain. Germline V gives CDR1 SQVTM, CDR2 ANQGSEA. V lost 2 bases and J 7 bases, leaving 11 bases between the germline ends. The length of the CDR3 is 12 residues. The CDR3 sequence: CSVESSGSGYTF. In DNA, the CDR3 is TGCAGCGTTGAATCGAGTGGCTCTGGCTACACCTTC.

This clonotype was picked up many times. J is TRBJ2-3 and V is TRBV5-1; TRBD1 agrees at 9 bases. The CDR3 extends over 15 amino acids. The J segment lost 2 bases and the V segment lost 4 bases, leaving 5 bases of the junction unmatched. Germline CDR1 SGHRS, CDR2 YFSETQ. CDR3: CASSTRTGVTDTQYF. CDR3 DNA sequence: TGCGCCAGCAGCACGCGGACAGGGGTCACAGATACGCAGTATTTT.

This clonotype was recorded a few times. The chain links TRBV6-5 to TRBJ2-5; no firm D call. Germline V CDR1 and CDR2: MNHEY, SVGAGI. CDR3 length equals 14 residues. Trimming took off 5 bases at V and 1 base at J, with 11 bases between the two ends. CDR3 loop: CASSDARTQETQYF. The CDR3 DNA reads TGTGCCAGCAGTGACGCCAGGACCCAAGAGACCCAGTACTTC.

In its sample, this clonotype was seen many times. The rearrangement uses TRBV19 and TRBJ2-7; 10 bases are a match to TRBD1. V shed 4 bases and J 6 bases; nucleotides not matched to a gene: 3. Germline CDR1 reads LNHDA; CDR2 reads SQIVND (reference sequence). This CDR3 comprises 13 residues. The CDR3 spells CASSTTGGTEQYF. In DNA, the CDR3 is TGTGCCAGTAGTACGACAGGGGGCACCGAGCAGTACTTC.

This clonotype was observed a handful of times. The V gene is TRBV7-9, the J gene TRBJ2-1; 11 bases are shared with TRBD2. Germline-derived CDR1 and CDR2 are SEHNR and FQNEAQ (reference sequence). The CDR3 covers 18 residues. V dropped 5 bases and J dropped 0; count of bases not matched to a gene: 9. CDR3 DNA sequence: TGTGCCAGCAGCAGACCCGGGACTAGCGGCTACTCCTACAATGAGCAGTTCTTC. Its translation: CASSRPGTSGYSYNEQFF.

This clonotype was detected many times. This rearrangement joins TRBV5-4 to TRBJ2-3; 11 bases align to TRBD2. The germline V gene has CDR1 SGHNT and CDR2 YYREEE (reference sequence). CDR3 size: 17 residues. The junction had 12 bases not matched to a gene; V was cut back by 9 bases and J by 0 bases. The CDR3 loop reads CAMYRWTSGPSTDTQYF. CDR3 bases: TGTGCCATGTACCGGTGGACTAGCGGGCCGAGCACAGATACGCAGTATTTT.

The table lists this clonotype with many counts. The chain carries TRBV27 and TRBJ1-1; D remains unclear. CDR1 is MNHEY, CDR2 SMNVEV, per germline (reference sequence). V was clipped by 5 bases and J by 6 bases, with 13 bases between them. The CDR3 consists of 13 residues. The chain's CDR3 is CASSVEGGAEAFF. DNA for the CDR3: TGTGCCAGCAGTGTCGAGGGAGGCGCTGAAGCTTTCTTT.

This clonotype was counted at least ten times. V is TRBV7-2 and J is TRBJ2-5, with D unresolved. Deletions cut 6 bases from V and 3 bases from J, with 5 bases between. The CDR3 totals 11 residues. Germline V lookup: CDR1 SGHTA, CDR2 FQGNSA. CDR3 nucleotides: TGTGCCAGCAGTCGAAAAGAGACCCAGTACTTC. This translates into CASSRKETQYF.

This clonotype was counted a few times. CDR3 sequence reads: CASSFGDGRNTIYF. CDR3 coding DNA: TGTGCCAGCAGTTTCGGGGACGGGCGAAACACCATATATTTT. The chain has TRBV12-3 or TRBV12-4 and TRBJ1-3, with D possibly matching TRBD1 (5 bases). The CDR3 is made up of 14 amino acids. The germline V and J ends were trimmed by 3 bases and 5 bases, with 11 bases remaining between them.

This clonotype has more than one count but fewer than ten. The chain couples TRBV12-3 or TRBV12-4 to TRBJ2-1, with 10 bases lining up with TRBD1. The CDR3 totals 16 residues. With V trimmed by 6 bases and J by 4 bases, 9 bases remained unmatched. CDR3 nucleotide sequence: TGTGCCAGCAGCCCTGGGACAGGGGCTTCATACAATGAGCAGTTCTTC. Its translation: CASSPGTGASYNEQFF.

At least ten counts were recorded for this clonotype. V is TRBV7-2 and J is TRBJ1-5; D is unresolved. The CDR3 is made up of 15 amino acids. CDR1 is SGHTA, CDR2 FQGNSA, per germline. The ends were cut back, 1 base at V and 0 bases at J, with 7 bases in the middle. The CDR3 is CASSLDSNSNQPQHF. DNA of the CDR3: TGTGCCAGCAGCTTAGATAGTAATAGCAATCAGCCCCAGCATTTT.

This clonotype was observed at least ten times. The chain uses TRBV9 and TRBJ2-5; 10 nucleotides agree with TRBD2. After removal of 0 bases from V and 5 bases from J, the junction contained 7 bases not matched to a gene. The CDR3 sequence is 16 residues long. CDR1 is SGDLS, CDR2 YYNGEE, per germline. CDR3 loop: CASSVDIAGGLETQYF. CDR3 nucleotides: TGTGCCAGCAGCGTAGACATAGCGGGAGGTCTGGAGACCCAGTACTTC.

This clonotype was detected ten times or more. The CDR3 region is CASSPILAGGEETQYF. The CDR3 DNA reads as TGTGCCAGCTCACCTATTTTAGCGGGAGGCGAAGAGACCCAGTACTTC. This chain joins TRBV18 and TRBJ2-5; 10 positions agree with TRBD2. This CDR3 comprises 16 residues. Germline V gene lookup returns CDR1 KGHSH and CDR2 LQKENI. Trimming at V came to 3 bases and at J to 3 bases, leaving 7 bases not matched to a gene. Using reference TRBV18 and TRBJ2-5 for the parts outside the CDR3, the full variable domain is NAGVMQNPRHLVRRRGQEARLRCSPMKGHSHVYWYRQLPEEGLKFMVYLQKENIIDESGMPKERFSAEFPKEGPSILRIQQVVRGDSAAYFCASSPILAGGEETQYFGPGTRLLVL.